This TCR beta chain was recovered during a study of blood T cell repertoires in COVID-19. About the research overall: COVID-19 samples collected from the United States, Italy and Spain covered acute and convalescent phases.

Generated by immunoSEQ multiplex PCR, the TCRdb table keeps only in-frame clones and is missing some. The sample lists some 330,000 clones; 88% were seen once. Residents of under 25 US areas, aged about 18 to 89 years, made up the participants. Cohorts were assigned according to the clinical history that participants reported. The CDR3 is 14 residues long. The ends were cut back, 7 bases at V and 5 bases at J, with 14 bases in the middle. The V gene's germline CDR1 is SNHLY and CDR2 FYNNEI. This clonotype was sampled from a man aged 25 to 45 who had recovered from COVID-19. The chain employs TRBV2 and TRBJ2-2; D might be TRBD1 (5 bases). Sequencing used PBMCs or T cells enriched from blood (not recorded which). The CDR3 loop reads CASNVGPDTGELFF. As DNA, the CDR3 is TGTGCCAGCAATGTGGGGCCGGATACCGGGGAGCTGTTTTTT.